A single sample is the source of the 14 T cell receptor beta chains below, sequenced in a study of cytomegalovirus exposure and HLA in healthy donors. The repertoire was sequenced with immunoSEQ multiplex PCR; TCRdb's copy has only in-frame clones and lacks some. Of 150,000 to 200,000 clones in the sample, around 82% were seen once. The source material was PBMCs. The receptors derive from a man aged 25 to 40 in good health and CMV-seropositive.

CDR3 DNA: TGTGCCAGCAGCTTAGCCGCCGGGACAGGGGTCAACAATGAGCAGTTCTTC. Its translation is CASSLAAGTGVNNEQFF. The chain employs TRBV9 and TRBJ2-1; 10 positions match TRBD1. CDR1 is SGDLS and CDR2 is YYNGEE in the germline V gene. With V trimmed by 4 bases and J by 5 bases, 12 bases remained unmatched. This CDR3 region has 17 residues.

The genes are TRBV7-3 and TRBJ2-2; maybe TRBD2 (6 bases). CDR3 length equals 18 residues. Germline CDR1 and CDR2: SGHTA and FQGTGA. V was shortened by 2 bases and J by 3 bases, with 19 bases between the two germline ends. The CDR3 nucleotides read TGTGCCAGCAGCTTATTCGGGGACTGGTTACAGGACACCGGGGAGCTGTTTTTT. Its protein is CASSLFGDWLQDTGELFF.

The rearrangement uses TRBV19 and TRBJ2-1; a possible D gene is TRBD1 (6 bases). With 9 bases removed from V and 0 bases from J, the gap between germline ends came to 9 bases. This CDR3 region has 13 residues. Germline lookup yields CDR1 LNHDA and CDR2 SQIVND (reference sequence). The CDR3 DNA follows: TGTGCCAGCCAGGGGAGCTCCTACAATGAGCAGTTCTTC. This gives the protein CASQGSSYNEQFF.

Details on this clone: A much larger clone differs from this one at a single base, so this may be a read error. The chain recombines TRBV10-1 with TRBJ2-3; 11 positions agree with TRBD1. Trimming took 2 bases from V and 2 from J; bases not matched to a gene: 0. The CDR3 has 15 amino acids. Germline loops: CDR1 WNHNN, CDR2 SYGVQD (reference sequence). For the CDR3, the DNA is TGCGCCAGCAGTGAGGGACAGGGGGCCACAGATACGCAGTATTTT. Its protein is CASSEGQGATDTQYF.

Note on this clone: One end of the junction is discordant with germline, which a read error may explain. This chain links TRBV28 with TRBJ1-4; TRBD1 matches 8 bases. The CDR3 contains 15 residues. Per the germline V gene, CDR1 is MDHEN and CDR2 is SYDVKM. The CDR3 nucleotides are TGTGCTAGCAGTTTTGGGACAGGCCCTAATGAAAAACTGTTTTTT. Translating it yields CASSFGTGPNEKLFF.

The chain uses TRBV7-8 and TRBJ2-7; D unresolved. Germline CDR1 SGHVS, CDR2 FQNEAQ. The CDR3 is 15 amino acids. V was clipped by 0 bases and J by 0 bases, with 9 bases between them. CDR3 in amino acids: CASSLAPASSYEQYF. In DNA form, the CDR3 reads TGTGCCAGCAGCTTAGCGCCCGCCAGCTCCTACGAGCAGTACTTC.

As DNA, the CDR3 is TGTGCCAGTAGTGAAAACAGGGGGCGTGGGGGGACAGATACGCAGTATTTT. This encodes CASSENRGRGGTDTQYF. This sequence joins TRBV19 and TRBJ2-3, with TRBD1 matching 9 bases. The CDR3 extends over 17 amino acids. Germline CDR1 and CDR2: LNHDA and SQIVND (reference sequence). Unmatched junction bases numbered 12, after V lost 5 bases and J lost 3 bases.

This chain links TRBV27 with TRBJ2-3, with TRBD2 matching over 9 bases. J gave up 2 bases and V 4 bases, and 7 bases lay outside the gene matches. CDR1 is MNHEY and CDR2 is SMNVEV in the germline V gene (reference sequence). CDR3 length equals 16 residues. Written as DNA, the CDR3 is TGTGCCAGCAGTTGGTGGGGGACTAGCATCACAGATACGCAGTATTTT. Its protein is CASSWWGTSITDTQYF.

This chain connects TRBV28 to TRBJ2-2; possible D gene TRBD2, 5 bases. The CDR3 runs to 15 residues. Deletions cut 1 base from V and 5 bases from J, with 11 bases between. Germline V gene sequence: CDR1 MDHEN, CDR2 SYDVKM. The DNA of the CDR3 is TGTGCCAGCAGTTTATCTACGGGATTTACCGGGGAGCTGTTTTTT. Amino acids: CASSLSTGFTGELFF.

The rearrangement links TRBV30 to TRBJ1-3; TRBD1 aligns across 9 bases. The CDR3 contains 15 residues. The V and J ends lost 4 bases and 4 bases, in that order; junction bases with no gene match: 8. The germline CDR1 and CDR2 sequences are GTSNPN and SVGIG (reference sequence). CDR3 nucleotides: TGTGCCTGGACCCATCCGGGACAGGGAGGAAACACCATATATTTT. Translation: CAWTHPGQGGNTIYF.

In this sample, this clone turned up a few times. This chain links TRBV7-3 with TRBJ2-7, with 9 positions matching TRBD2. The V gene's germline CDR1 is SGHTA and CDR2 FQGTGA. The length of the CDR3 is 16 residues. V lost 1 base, J lost 2 bases, and 6 bases stayed unmatched. The CDR3 spells CASSLKGGRAPYEQYF. In nucleotides, the CDR3 is TGTGCCAGCAGCTTAAAGGGCGGGAGGGCCCCCTACGAGCAGTACTTC. The full variable domain, in which reference TRBV7-3 and TRBJ2-7 provide the parts outside the CDR3, is GAGVSQTPSNKVTEKGKYVELRCDPISGHTALYWYRQSLGQGPEFLIYFQGTGAADDSGLPNDRFFAVRPEGSVSTLKIQRTERGDSAVYLCASSLKGGRAPYEQYFGPGTRLTVT.

The genes are TRBV11-2 and TRBJ2-7; maybe TRBD1 (5 bases). Germline values: CDR1 SGHAT, CDR2 FQNNGV. V was clipped by 3 bases and J by 3 bases, with 9 bases between them. This CDR3 region has 13 residues. CDR3 sequence: CASSFSRVYEQYF. The CDR3 DNA is TGTGCCAGCAGCTTCTCCAGGGTCTACGAGCAGTACTTC.

The chain has TRBV28 and TRBJ1-4, with TRBD1 matching over 9 bases. The CDR3 has 14 residues. From germline, CDR1 is MDHEN and CDR2 SYDVKM. With 6 bases clipped from V and 4 bases from J, the junction kept 3 bases outside the gene matches. The CDR3 DNA sequence: TGTGCCAGCAGCCGGACAGGGGTTAATGAAAAACTGTTTTTT. Protein: CASSRTGVNEKLFF.

The chain joins TRBV7-6 to TRBJ1-4, with D uncertain. The CDR3 contains 15 residues. Germline V gene lookup returns CDR1 SGHVS and CDR2 FNYEAQ. V lost 3 bases, J lost 0 bases, and 8 bases lay in between. In DNA form, the CDR3 reads TGTGCCAGCAGCTTTTCCCCGTCAACTAATGAAAAACTGTTTTTT. This sequence encodes CASSFSPSTNEKLFF.